This T cell receptor (beta chain) is from a study of blood T cells in healthy people across ages. Study results and limitations: Estimated diversity that came from one million T cells was considered an underestimate. In older individuals, TCR beta diversity per million T cells was lower, falling roughly linearly with age.

In this sample, this clonotype turned up once. Its antigen is unidentified. A second PCR, run for about 7 to 11 cycles, used a sample-barcoded 5' primer plus a J-beta primer mix. Via MiXCR, TCRdb re-called the 5' RACE reads, giving one row per CDR3 protein. The sample has 1.2 million to 1.5 million distinct CDR3 sequences; 42% are singletons. Germline loops: CDR1 MNHNY, CDR2 SVGAGI (reference sequence). The CDR3 spans 14 residues. V was pared by 6 bases and J by 2 bases, with 14 bases between. This rearrangement joins TRBV6-6 to TRBJ2-7; the D call may be TRBD1 or TRBD2 (6 bases each). This TCR was sampled from a woman aged 18-29 years in good health. The material sequenced was blood. CDR3 amino acids: CASRPVGGPYEQYF. CDR3 DNA sequence: TGTGCCAGCAGACCCGTAGGGGGGCCCTACGAGCAGTACTTC.